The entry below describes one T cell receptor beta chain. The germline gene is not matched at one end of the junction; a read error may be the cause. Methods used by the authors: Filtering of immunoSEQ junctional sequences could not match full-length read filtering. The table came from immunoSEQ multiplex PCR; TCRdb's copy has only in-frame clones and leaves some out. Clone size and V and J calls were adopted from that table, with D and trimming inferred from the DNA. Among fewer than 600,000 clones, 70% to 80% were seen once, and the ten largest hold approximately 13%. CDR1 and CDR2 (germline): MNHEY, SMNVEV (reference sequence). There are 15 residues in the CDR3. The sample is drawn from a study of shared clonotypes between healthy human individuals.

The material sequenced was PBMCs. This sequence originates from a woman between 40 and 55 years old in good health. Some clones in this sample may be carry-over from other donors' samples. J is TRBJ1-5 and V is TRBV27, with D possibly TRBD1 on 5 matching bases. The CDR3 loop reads CASSVSGSSNQPQHF. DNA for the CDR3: TGTGCCAGCAGTGTATCAGGGTCCAGCAATCAGCCCCAGCATTTT.